This paragraph covers one T cell receptor (beta chain) sequence. Which antigen it targets is not known. No base quality values were provided; no much bigger clone lies one nucleotide off. The goal of deep resolution MiSeq sequencing was a depth between 1 in 1 million and 1 in 200,000 T cells, and coverage averaged 10x per clonotype. TCR beta libraries were generated with the immunoSEQ hsTCRB Kit. As for the original processing: ImmunoSEQ Data Assistant and ImmunoSEQ Analyzer were used for data analysis, and V, D and J genes were assigned according to IMGT definitions. Clonality, which ranges from 0 to 1, was calculated as one minus the normalized Shannon entropy of productive rearrangement frequencies. Only overrepresented clonotypes making up at least 0.05% of each patient's repertoire were included in the public clonotype analysis. About twelve repertoires from age-matched healthy donors, obtained from immuneACCESS, served as clonality controls. The clones in this table, taken by TCRdb from immuneACCESS, are in-frame only. Not every clone is retained; where verified, under half of the shortfall comes from an unresolved V gene, and the cause of the rest is unknown. V and J calls and clone size follow that table, whereas D and trimming were derived from the DNA. In this sample the table shows about 160,000 clones, over 65% of which occur a single time. The ten largest clonotypes hold roughly 2% of the sample.

This sample is drawn from a study of cytotoxic CD8 clonotypes in ibrutinib-treated CLL (dated by TCRdb to about 2021). Background on the whole study: The cohort had eleven to twelve relapsed/refractory and more than 14 treatment-naive patients; some 17 were IGHV unmutated. Of the 90 or so participants in the trial, approximately 25 had longitudinal samples available. Cryopreserved peripheral blood mononuclear cells were obtained before treatment, at response, and at either sustained remission or disease progression. Response samples were obtained after a median of around 11 months of treatment, with a range of roughly 6 to 40 months. Partial responses were observed in about 25 patients and complete responses in 2; after a median follow-up of 68 months, remission was maintained in approximately 14 patients and progression was observed in some twelve. An average of about 260,000 productive templates and 94,082 productive rearrangements was obtained per sample. Every sample from remission and from progressive disease was obtained while the patients were still on ibrutinib. Findings and caveats that apply to the study as a whole: Public clonotypes were rare and either contracted or stayed stable during treatment, and the rise in clonality at ibrutinib response reflected the expansion of private clonotypes. Sampling times were not matched between patients in sustained remission and patients whose disease was progressing, and lymph node repertoires were not examined. At baseline, clonality was higher than in age-matched healthy donors and showed a strong correlation with circulating CD8+ T-cell counts. At ibrutinib response clonality went up, during sustained remission it held steady, and at progression it dropped back toward baseline.

What the time point label conveys for this sample: 12 months on ibrutinib. For TCR beta library preparation, approximately 2 micrograms of genomic DNA were isolated from cryopreserved PBMCs. Longitudinal blood samples from CLL patients on ibrutinib monotherapy underwent high-throughput TCR beta sequencing. The patients took part in an open-label, single-center phase 2 trial of ibrutinib monotherapy. From a lookup of the germline V gene, CDR1 and CDR2 are ENHRY and SYGVKD. V gives up 4 bases and J gives up 1 base, and the segment between their germline ends measures 14 bases. The CDR3 measures 15 amino acids from cysteine to phenylalanine. Just CDR3 DNA is preserved here, 45 bases in frame from base 1.

Here the chain combines TRBV10-3 and TRBJ2-7; 6 matching bases give a weak D call of TRBD1. The material was PBMCs, obtained after 12 months of ibrutinib treatment. This TCR derives from a human donor with chronic lymphocytic leukemia. The CDR3 has the sequence CAISAQTGVSYEQYF. The sequenced DNA is TGTGCCATCAGTGCTCAGACAGGTGTTTCCTACGAGCAGTACTTC.